Sequencing of this T cell receptor beta chain was carried out in a study of control samples from healthy donors and cancer patients. Only in-frame clones appear in the TCRdb table, and some are missing; sequencing was by immunoSEQ multiplex PCR. The sample records more than 95,000 clones, 85% to 90% being singletons. This CDR3 has 17 residues. Germline values: CDR1 KGHSH, CDR2 LQKENI. The V and J ends lost 4 bases and 7 bases, in that order; junction bases with no gene match: 13. The TCR originated in a man aged 60-69 years with lung cancer. The sample taken for sequencing was PBMCs. The V gene is TRBV18, the J gene TRBJ2-1; 10 bases align to TRBD1. CDR3 coding DNA: TGTGCCAGCTCACTGATTTTGCCGGGACAGGGGAGGAATGAGCAGTTCTTC. Translation gives CASSLILPGQGRNEQFF.